What follows are 21 T cell receptor beta chains derived from one specimen sequenced in a study of shared clonotypes between healthy human individuals. The repertoire was sequenced with immunoSEQ multiplex PCR; TCRdb's copy has only in-frame clones and lacks some. Of around 1.5 million clones in the sample, 95% to 99% were seen once. The sequenced sample was naive CD4+ T cells sorted from blood. Indicated subset: CD45RA+ positively selected. The receptor source for this set is a man younger than 40 in good health.

The chain links TRBV7-2 to TRBJ2-1, with D maybe TRBD1 (6 bases). With 1 base removed from V and 0 bases from J, the gap between germline ends came to 13 bases. CDR3 length: 17 amino acids. Looked up from germline, CDR1 is SGHTA and CDR2 is FQGNSA. This CDR3 is CASSLVGAESSYNEQFF. The CDR3 DNA reads TGTGCCAGCAGCTTAGTGGGGGCAGAAAGCTCCTACAATGAGCAGTTCTTC.

The chain employs TRBV11-2 and TRBJ2-1; D possibly matches TRBD1 or TRBD2 (7 bases each). Between the trimmed V and J ends, which lost 5 bases and 9 bases, there was a span of 23 bases. Germline V lookup: CDR1 SGHAT, CDR2 FQNNGV. This CDR3 region has 16 residues. The CDR3 protein is CASSLQTGRVEIEQFF. The CDR3 DNA reads as TGTGCCAGCAGCCTCCAGACAGGGAGGGTTGAGATTGAGCAGTTCTTC. Full variable domain (rest looked up from reference TRBV11-2 and TRBJ2-1): EAGVAQSPRYKIIEKRQSVAFWCNPISGHATLYWYQQILGQGPKLLIQFQNNGVVDDSQLPKDRFSAERLKGVDSTLKIQPAKLEDSAVYLCASSLQTGRVEIEQFFGPGTRLTVL.

V is TRBV5-1 and J is TRBJ2-7; 13 bases fit TRBD2. Per the germline V gene, CDR1 is SGHRS and CDR2 is YFSETQ. This CDR3 region has 15 residues. V shed 3 bases and J 5 bases; nucleotides not matched to a gene: 5. The CDR3 loop reads CASSSLAGGVDEQYF. DNA of the CDR3: TGCGCCAGCAGCTCACTAGCGGGAGGGGTGGACGAGCAGTACTTC.

The chain has TRBV4-2 and TRBJ2-1; D might be TRBD2 (5 bases). V lost 4 bases to trimming and J lost 0 bases, with 10 bases between them. The CDR3 length is 15 residues. CDR1 and CDR2 (germline): LGHNA, YNFKEQ. CDR3 region: CASSRRGSSYNEQFF. The CDR3 DNA follows: TGTGCCAGCAGCCGCCGAGGGAGCTCCTACAATGAGCAGTTCTTC.

J is TRBJ1-2 and V is TRBV19; D ambiguous. CDR1 LNHDA and CDR2 SQIVND come from the germline V gene (reference sequence). CDR3 length equals 14 residues. V was trimmed by 5 bases and J by 4 bases, leaving 14 bases between them. This CDR3 is CASSLAESFYGYTF. The CDR3 DNA is TGTGCCAGTAGTTTGGCTGAGTCCTTCTATGGCTACACCTTC. Based on the CDR3 plus reference TRBV19 and TRBJ1-2, the full variable domain is DGGITQSPKYLFRKEGQNVTLSCEQNLNHDAMYWYRQDPGQGLRLIYYSQIVNDFQKGDIAEGYSVSREKKESFPLTVTSAQKNPTAFYLCASSLAESFYGYTFGSGTRLTVV.

The chain employs TRBV5-4 and TRBJ2-1; 11 nucleotides align to TRBD2. The CDR3 has 16 residues. Germline CDR1 and CDR2: SGHNT and YYREEE (reference sequence). Trimming removed 4 bases from V and 8 bases from J; junction bases left unmatched: 11. The CDR3 loop reads CASSPKSGLAGYEQFF. The CDR3 nucleotides read TGTGCCAGCAGCCCCAAAAGCGGACTAGCGGGCTATGAGCAGTTCTTC.

V and J are TRBV5-1 and TRBJ2-3; 8 bases line up with TRBD1. V trimming: 4 bases; J trimming: 6 bases; junction bases outside the gene matches: 10. CDR1 SGHRS and CDR2 YFSETQ come from the germline V gene. The CDR3 spans 15 residues. CDR3 nucleotides: TGCGCCAGCAGCCCAACGGACAGGGCGGTGGATACGCAGTATTTT. It yields the protein CASSPTDRAVDTQYF.

J is TRBJ2-2 and V is TRBV9; no clear D gene. The CDR3 has 13 residues. V lost 6 bases to trimming and J lost 0 bases, with 6 bases between them. Germline V lookup: CDR1 SGDLS, CDR2 YYNGEE. The CDR3 loop is CASTEANTGELFF. The CDR3 nucleotides are TGTGCCAGCACTGAGGCGAACACCGGGGAGCTGTTTTTT.

The J gene is TRBJ2-3, the V gene TRBV5-1, with a weak D call TRBD1 (5 bases). From germline, CDR1 is SGHRS and CDR2 YFSETQ. The CDR3 runs 14 residues. Trimming removed 7 bases at V and 0 bases at J, with 12 bases between. The CDR3 sequence is CASGASSSTDTQYF. The CDR3, as DNA: TGCGCCAGCGGGGCATCGTCTAGCACAGATACGCAGTATTTT.

Comment on this clone: A read error may produce the germline difference seen at one junction end. The chain links TRBV7-6 to TRBJ2-7; TRBD2 aligns across 8 bases. CDR1 is SGHVS and CDR2 is FNYEAQ in the germline V gene. This CDR3 is 13 amino acids long. The CDR3 is CASSLAGSYEQYF. The CDR3 DNA reads TGTGCCAGCAGCCTAGCGGGTTCCTACGAGCAGTACTTC.

The V gene is TRBV2, the J gene TRBJ1-2; D gene ambiguous. CDR1 is SNHLY, CDR2 FYNNEI, per germline. With 6 bases removed from V and 3 bases from J, the gap between germline ends came to 20 bases. The CDR3 is made up of 16 amino acids. The CDR3 is CASSQSTAGKDYGYTF. The DNA for the CDR3 is TGTGCCAGCAGCCAAAGCACAGCGGGTAAGGACTATGGCTACACCTTC.

Of note for this clone: One end of the junction varies from germline; a read error may be responsible. The identical CDR3 is also encoded by other nucleotide sequences in the sample. CDR3 sequence reads: CASSQEGTGANVLTF. CDR3 nucleotide sequence: TGCGCCAGCAGCCAAGAGGGGACAGGGGCTAACGTCCTGACTTTC. V usage is TRBV4-1 and J usage is TRBJ2-6; 10 bases fit TRBD1. The CDR3 has 15 residues. Germline V gene sequence: CDR1 MGHRA, CDR2 YSYEKL.

V and J are TRBV9 and TRBJ2-5, with TRBD1 matching 7 bases. The V gene's germline CDR1 is SGDLS and CDR2 YYNGEE. The ends lost 1 base at V and 5 bases at J; junction bases unmatched: 5. The CDR3 spans 14 residues. This CDR3 reads CASSVRGRGETQYF. The CDR3 DNA sequence: TGTGCCAGCAGCGTACGAGGCAGGGGGGAGACCCAGTACTTC.

This clone was counted once. The chain joins TRBV27 to TRBJ1-2; D remains unclear. Germline V gene sequence: CDR1 MNHEY, CDR2 SMNVEV (reference sequence). Trimming stripped 1 base from V and 7 bases from J, with 19 bases between. This CDR3 contains 16 residues. The CDR3, as DNA: TGTGCCAGCAGTTTATTTAATAGTGTGAGGCAGACTGGCTACACCTTC. Translated, it gives CASSLFNSVRQTGYTF.

V usage is TRBV5-1 and J usage is TRBJ1-1, with no clear D. CDR3 length: 16 residues. V was trimmed by 0 bases and J by 3 bases, leaving 15 bases between them. Germline V gives CDR1 SGHRS, CDR2 YFSETQ. The DNA of the CDR3 is TGCGCCAGCAGCTTGGCCCGAGGAAGTTTGGACACTGAAGCTTTCTTT. This gives the protein CASSLARGSLDTEAFF.

This clone was observed a single time. The genes are TRBV28 and TRBJ2-3; D may correspond to TRBD1 or TRBD2 (6 bases each). The V and J ends lost 4 bases and 4 bases respectively, with 9 bases between them. The germline V gene has CDR1 MDHEN and CDR2 SYDVKM. This CDR3 spans 13 amino acids. The CDR3 DNA sequence: TGTGCCAGCAGTTCGGGGGCCTCAGATACGCAGTATTTT. Protein: CASSSGASDTQYF.

V is TRBV18 and J is TRBJ1-5, with D perhaps matching TRBD1 (5 bases). The CDR3 extends over 14 amino acids. Germline V gene sequence: CDR1 KGHSH, CDR2 LQKENI. V was trimmed by 3 bases and J by 2 bases, leaving 8 bases between them. CDR3 region: CASSPLGGNQPQHF. CDR3 in DNA: TGTGCCAGCTCACCTTTGGGGGGCAATCAGCCCCAGCATTTT.

This clone came up once. This rearrangement joins TRBV12-1 to TRBJ1-5; no check of the table's D call, TRBD1, against the DNA was made. TRBV12-1 is a documented pseudogene. The CDR3 consists of 14 residues. The CDR3 DNA follows: TGTGCCAGCAGCTTTGACAGGTCCAATCAGCCCCAGCATTTT. Residues: CASSFDRSNQPQHF.

The chain recombines TRBV7-9 with TRBJ2-1; 7 positions agree with TRBD2. The CDR3 totals 16 residues. Trimming cost V 4 bases and J 4 bases; bases outside gene matches: 10. Germline V gives CDR1 SEHNR, CDR2 FQNEAQ (reference sequence). DNA of the CDR3: TGTGCCAGCAGCTCCGGAGGGAGGGTAGGGTACAATGAGCAGTTCTTC. Its translation is CASSSGGRVGYNEQFF. The whole variable domain, remainder taken from reference TRBV7-9 and TRBJ2-1, is DTGVSQNPRHKITKRGQNVTFRCDPISEHNRLYWYRQTLGQGPEFLTYFQNEAQLEKSRLLSDRFSAERPKGSFSTLEIQRTEQGDSAMYLCASSSGGRVGYNEQFFGPGTRLTVL.

J is TRBJ1-1 and V is TRBV18; unclear D gene. This CDR3 has 13 amino acids. V lost 5 bases to trimming and J lost 2 bases, with 9 bases between them. From germline, CDR1 is KGHSH and CDR2 LQKENI. As DNA, the CDR3 is TGTGCCAGCTCAAAGGCGGATAACACTGAAGCTTTCTTT. As protein: CASSKADNTEAFF.

The sample holds one count of this clone. This chain uses TRBV9 with TRBJ2-1; D is unresolved. The V end was cut by 0 bases, the J end by 6 bases, with 7 bases between. CDR1 is SGDLS, CDR2 YYNGEE, per germline. The CDR3 loop spans 13 amino acids. Here the CDR3 reads CASSVAQTNEQFF. CDR3 nucleotides: TGTGCCAGCAGCGTAGCGCAGACCAATGAGCAGTTCTTC.